The T cell receptor (beta chain) under discussion was sequenced for a study of OX40 agonist ivuxolimab in advanced cancers. Background on the study: Three patients showed partial responses: one hepatocellular carcinoma and two cutaneous melanoma cases. Study conclusions and caveats: Among some nonresponders, normalized T-cell clonal expansion was also low. There was clonal expansion of CD4+ and CD8+ blood T cells by week 6 at 0.1 to 3.0 mg/kg.

Germline lookup yields CDR1 MNHNY and CDR2 SVGAGI (reference sequence). The CDR3 consists of 16 residues. V lost 2 bases and J lost 2; bases outside the gene matches: 8. Concerning this clone itself: Its specificity is unknown.

Sequenced by immunoSEQ multiplex PCR; TCRdb stores in-frame clones only, minus some. This sample yields almost 50,000 clones, of which roughly 80% are seen a single time; more than 1.5% belongs to the top ten. The specimen was CD4+ or CD8+ T cells sorted from blood, collected in a trial of the OX40 agonist ivuxolimab. The clonotype was recovered from an adult with an advanced solid tumor such as melanoma, head and neck, liver or kidney cancer. The chain recombines TRBV6-6 with TRBJ2-7; 8 bases align to TRBD1. The CDR3 region is CASSYPPGTGPYEQYF. The DNA of the CDR3 is TGTGCCAGCAGTTACCCGCCCGGGACAGGTCCCTACGAGCAGTACTTC.